This T cell receptor (beta chain) was captured in a study of T cell responses to AZD1222 COVID-19 vaccine. This CDR3 spans 12 amino acids. V gave up 5 bases and J gave up 5 bases, with 6 bases separating them. This clone is a singleton in its sample. Generated by immunoSEQ multiplex PCR, the TCRdb table keeps only in-frame clones and is missing some. The profile shows 100,000 to 150,000 clones, about nine tenths of them singletons. V usage is TRBV23-1 and J usage is TRBJ2-2; D perhaps matches TRBD2 (6 bases). TRBV23-1 has ORF status, its function being uncertain. The material sequenced was peripheral blood, taken on day 0 of AZD1222 vaccination. This clonotype was sampled from an adult in good health. The CDR3: CASSGGTGELFF. In nucleotides, the CDR3 is TGCGCCAGCAGTGGGGGGACCGGGGAGCTGTTTTTT.